The 15 T cell receptor beta chains reported below all come from one sample, sequenced in a study of cytomegalovirus exposure and HLA in healthy donors. Primers: 60 Vbeta forward and 13 Jbeta reverse. Method: immunoSEQ multiplex PCR; TCRdb's copy keeps in-frame clones and lacks some. The table includes 90,000 to 120,000 clones, around 77% detected once. The sequenced sample consisted of PBMCs. Every receptor here comes from a male donor in good health and CMV-seronegative.

The V call is TRBV7-6, the J call TRBJ2-3; tentatively, D is TRBD2 (6 bases). The CDR3 spans 15 residues. CDR1 and CDR2 from the germline V gene are SGHVS and FNYEAQ. V was shortened by 2 bases and J by 0 bases, with 9 bases between the two germline ends. The CDR3 coding sequence is TGTGCCAGCAGCTTACCTAGCGCGAGCACAGATACGCAGTATTTT. It yields the protein CASSLPSASTDTQYF.

Only a few counts were recorded for this clone. The DNA of the CDR3 is TGCAGTGCTAGAGAGTACTACGAGCAGTACTTC. Translating it yields CSAREYYEQYF. The V and J genes are TRBV20-1 and TRBJ2-7; D is ambiguous. The germline V gene has CDR1 DFQATT and CDR2 SNEGSKA (reference sequence). This CDR3 is 11 amino acids long. The ends were cut back, 0 bases at V and 3 bases at J, with 3 bases in the middle.

The V call is TRBV27, the J call TRBJ2-2; D perhaps matches TRBD1 (5 bases). This CDR3 has 17 amino acids. V was cut by 5 bases and J by 1 base, with 17 bases left in between. Per germline, CDR1 MNHEY and CDR2 SMNVEV (reference sequence). The CDR3 DNA reads TGTGCCAGCAGTCTCCTCGACAGAATCCTGAACACCGGGGAGCTGTTTTTT. Its translation: CASSLLDRILNTGELFF.

This sequence joins TRBV15 and TRBJ2-5, with 10 bases aligning to TRBD2. The V segment lost 3 bases and the J segment 2 bases; nucleotides outside the gene matches: 3. This CDR3 comprises 15 residues. Per the germline V gene, CDR1 is LNHNV and CDR2 is YYDKDF (reference sequence). This CDR3 reads CATSSLAGGQETQYF. CDR3 sequence (DNA): TGTGCCACCAGCAGCTTAGCGGGGGGACAAGAGACCCAGTACTTC.

The chain couples TRBV5-1 to TRBJ2-5; D gene ambiguous. The germline CDR1 and CDR2 sequences are SGHRS and YFSETQ. The CDR3 has 14 residues. V gave up 5 bases and J gave up 3 bases, with 14 bases separating them. The CDR3 nucleotides read TGCGCCAGCAGGACGGGTAATTACGAAGAGACCCAGTACTTC. Its translation: CASRTGNYEETQYF. Supplemented by reference TRBV5-1 and TRBJ2-5, the full variable domain reads KAGVTQTPRYLIKTRGQQVTLSCSPISGHRSVSWYQQTPGQGLQFLFEYFSETQRNKGNFPGRFSGRQFSNSRSEMNVSTLELGDSALYLCASRTGNYEETQYFGPGTRLLVL.

The CDR3 DNA reads as TGTGCCAGCAGCTCTGGGACTAGCGGAAACACAGATACGCAGTATTTT. It yields the protein CASSSGTSGNTDTQYF. This chain connects TRBV7-9 to TRBJ2-3, with TRBD2 matching 11 bases. CDR1 and CDR2 from the germline V gene are SEHNR and FQNEAQ (reference sequence). There are 16 residues in the CDR3. The ends lost 4 bases at V and 2 bases at J; junction bases unmatched: 5.

This clone was seen a single time. The DNA of the CDR3 is TGTGCCACCAGCAGAGCCCCGGGACAGGGTTTCTCTGGAAACACCATATATTTT. It translates to CATSRAPGQGFSGNTIYF. This chain links TRBV15 with TRBJ1-3; 9 positions match TRBD1. There are 18 residues in the CDR3. Unmatched junction bases numbered 7, after V lost 1 base and J lost 0 bases. Germline assignment: CDR1 LNHNV and CDR2 YYDKDF (reference sequence).

The chain carries TRBV18 and TRBJ2-7; a weak D match, TRBD1 (6 bases). V lost 0 bases to trimming and J lost 4 bases, with 10 bases between them. This CDR3 region has 14 residues. Per the germline V gene, CDR1 is KGHSH and CDR2 is LQKENI. The CDR3 bases are TGTGCCAGCTCACCACCGGACAGCCCTTACGAGCAGTACTTC. Protein product: CASSPPDSPYEQYF.

This clone was seen just once. Other DNA sequences in this sample translate to the same CDR3. The chain carries TRBV5-1 and TRBJ2-7; D unclear. Trimming took off 0 bases at V and 2 bases at J, with 6 bases between the two ends. The CDR3 totals 13 residues. Germline CDR1 and CDR2: SGHRS and YFSETQ. CDR3 amino acids: CASSLGGTYEQYF. The CDR3 DNA reads TGCGCCAGCAGCTTGGGCGGTACCTACGAGCAGTACTTC.

The chain links TRBV7-7 to TRBJ2-5; 12 bases line up with TRBD2. Germline lookup yields CDR1 SSHAT and CDR2 FNYEAQ (reference sequence). The CDR3 has 17 residues. Trimming cost V 3 bases and J 5 bases; bases outside gene matches: 10. CDR3 sequence: CASSLRSSGRAGETQYF. In DNA, the CDR3 is TGTGCCAGCAGCTTGAGATCTAGCGGGAGGGCCGGGGAGACCCAGTACTTC. The entire variable domain, with the rest obtained from reference TRBV7-7 and TRBJ2-5, is as follows: GAGVSQSPRYKVTKRGQDVTLRCDPISSHATLYWYQQALGQGPEFLTYFNYEAQPDKSGLPSDRFSAERPEGSISTLTIQRTEQRDSAMYRCASSLRSSGRAGETQYFGPGTRLLVL.

The chain employs TRBV27 and TRBJ2-5; 8 bases line up with TRBD1. The V gene's germline CDR1 is MNHEY and CDR2 SMNVEV (reference sequence). There are 16 residues in the CDR3. With 7 bases clipped from V and 4 bases from J, the junction kept 14 bases outside the gene matches. DNA for the CDR3: TGTGCCAGCACCCCAGTGGGACAGGCTTTCTTAGAGACCCAGTACTTC. This gives the protein CASTPVGQAFLETQYF.

The chain links TRBV2 to TRBJ2-7; D remains unclear. The CDR3 is 12 amino acids. Trimming removed 6 bases at V and 5 bases at J, with 11 bases between. The germline CDR1 and CDR2 sequences are SNHLY and FYNNEI. The CDR3 DNA reads as TGTGCCAGCAGGGCATCCCCCCACGAGCAGTACTTC. As protein: CASRASPHEQYF.

The rearrangement links TRBV14 to TRBJ2-7; 11 nucleotides match TRBD1. This CDR3 has 17 residues. Germline lookup yields CDR1 SGHDN and CDR2 FVKESK. Trimming removed 0 bases from V and 2 bases from J; junction bases left unmatched: 6. Here the CDR3 reads CASSQDTLGQGAYEQYF. CDR3 nucleotides: TGTGCCAGCAGCCAAGATACATTGGGACAGGGGGCCTACGAGCAGTACTTC. Full variable domain (rest looked up from reference TRBV14 and TRBJ2-7): EAGVTQFPSHSVIEKGQTVTLRCDPISGHDNLYWYRRVMGKEIKFLLHFVKESKQDESGMPNNRFLAERTGGTYSTLKVQPAELEDSGVYFCASSQDTLGQGAYEQYFGPGTRLTVT.

This clone was found a few times. The chain has TRBV5-6 and TRBJ1-1; TRBD1 matches 11 bases. The CDR3 spans 13 residues. In germline, CDR1 is SGHDT, CDR2 YYEEEE. The trim removed 7 bases at V and 4 bases at J, leaving 3 bases unmatched. The CDR3 is CASGQGASTEAFF. DNA of the CDR3: TGTGCCAGCGGACAGGGGGCAAGCACTGAAGCTTTCTTT.

J is TRBJ2-7 and V is TRBV6-5, with 8 bases that match TRBD2. The CDR3 runs to 15 residues. Germline V gene data show CDR1 as MNHEY and CDR2 as SVGAGI. J lost 3 bases, V lost 6 bases, and 10 bases had no gene match. CDR3 in amino acids: CASSRSGIRNYEQYF. Written as DNA, the CDR3 is TGTGCCAGCAGCCGTAGCGGGATACGTAACTACGAGCAGTACTTC.